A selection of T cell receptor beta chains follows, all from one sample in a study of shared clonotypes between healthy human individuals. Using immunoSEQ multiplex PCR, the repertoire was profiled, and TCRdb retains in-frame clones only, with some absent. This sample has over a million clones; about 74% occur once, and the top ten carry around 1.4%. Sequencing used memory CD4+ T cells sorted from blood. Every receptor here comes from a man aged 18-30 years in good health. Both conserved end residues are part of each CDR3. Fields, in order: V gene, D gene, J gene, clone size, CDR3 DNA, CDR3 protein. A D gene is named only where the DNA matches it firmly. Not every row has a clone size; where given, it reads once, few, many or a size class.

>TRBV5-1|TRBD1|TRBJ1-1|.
TGCGCCAGCAGCCAACCGGACAGGGTAAACACTGAAGCTTTCTTT
CASSQPDRVNTEAFF
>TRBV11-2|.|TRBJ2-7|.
TGTGCCAGCAGCCCGTTTGGGGGCTCCTACGAGCAGTACTTC
CASSPFGGSYEQYF
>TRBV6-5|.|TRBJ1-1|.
TGTGCCAGCAGACAGGGTAGGATGTCCACTGAAGCTTTCTTT
CASRQGRMSTEAFF
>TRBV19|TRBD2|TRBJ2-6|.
TGTGCCAGTAGTTTAGCGGGACACATGCTCCCTGGGGCCAACGTCCTGACTTTC
CASSLAGHMLPGANVLTF
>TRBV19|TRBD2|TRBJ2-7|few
TGTGCCAGTAGTGTCATAGCGGGAGGCCTCTACGAGCAGTACTTC
CASSVIAGGLYEQYF
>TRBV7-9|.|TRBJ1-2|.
TGTGCCAGCAGCTTAGGCACGGGGGAGGGCTATGGCTACACCTTC
CASSLGTGEGYGYTF
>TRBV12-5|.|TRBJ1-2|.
TGTGCTAGTGGCCTCCGTAGTAACTATGGCTACACCTTC
CASGLRSNYGYTF
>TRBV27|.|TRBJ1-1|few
TGTGCCAGCAGTTTACGCGCATCGTGGAACACTGAAGCTTTCTTT
CASSLRASWNTEAFF
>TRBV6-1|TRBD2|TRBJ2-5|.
TGTGCCAGCAGTGAAGGGTGGGGCGGGGGACGGGAGACCCAGTACTTC
CASSEGWGGGRETQYF
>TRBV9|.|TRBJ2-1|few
TGTGCCAGCAGCGTGGATAGGGGGAATGAGCAGTTCTTC
CASSVDRGNEQFF
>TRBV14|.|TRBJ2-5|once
TGTGCCAGCAGCCAAGGGGGGACCCAGTACTTC
CASSQGGTQYF
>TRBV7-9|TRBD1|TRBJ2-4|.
TGTGCCAGCAGCCGGATCGGGGGTGGACAGGGTGCCGAAAACATTCAGTACTTC
CASSRIGGGQGAENIQYF
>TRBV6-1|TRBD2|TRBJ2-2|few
TGTGCCAGTGAGCGGGGGGGTACCGGGGAGCTGTTTTTT
CASERGGTGELFF
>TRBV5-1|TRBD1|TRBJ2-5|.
TGCGCCAGCAGCGGCCTAGGGACAGGGATGGGAGAGACCCAGTACTTC
CASSGLGTGMGETQYF
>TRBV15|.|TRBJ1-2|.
TGTGCCACCAGCAGAGACGTTGGGGGGAGTGATGGCTACACCTTC
CATSRDVGGSDGYTF
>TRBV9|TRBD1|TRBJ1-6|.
TGTGCCAGCAGCGTAGAAGGGACAGGCTTCTCCTATAATTCACCCCTCCACTTT
CASSVEGTGFSYNSPLHF